A selection of T cell receptor beta chains follows, all from one sample in a study of blood T cell repertoires in COVID-19. This table comes from immunoSEQ multiplex PCR, and its TCRdb copy is limited to in-frame clones, with some not included. Altogether about 240,000 clones are present, roughly four fifths being singletons, with the ten largest covering around 7%. Sample: peripheral blood. These receptors were obtained from a woman aged 80 or over with COVID-19, enrolled during active disease. The CDR3 runs from the conserved cysteine through the conserved F or W. The order of the fields is CDR3 protein, CDR3 DNA, D gene, CDR3 length, J gene, clone size, V gene. D genes are given only for firm matches. The listing skips clone size in some rows; elsewhere it reads once, few, many or a size class.

CDR3aa: CASSMTGNRGTDTQYF; CDR3nt: TGCGCCAGCAGCATGACAGGGAATCGGGGCACAGATACGCAGTATTTT; d_gene: TRBD1; len: 16; j_gene: TRBJ2-3; abundance: once; v_gene: TRBV5-1
CDR3aa: CASSTGQGAGTEAFF; CDR3nt: TGCGCCAGCAGCACCGGACAGGGGGCTGGAACTGAAGCTTTCTTT; d_gene: TRBD1; len: 15; j_gene: TRBJ1-1; abundance: -; v_gene: TRBV5-1
CDR3aa: CASSWDSSSYNSPLHF; CDR3nt: TGTGCCAGCAGTTGGGACTCCAGCTCCTATAATTCACCCCTCCACTTT; d_gene: -; len: 16; j_gene: TRBJ1-6; abundance: -; v_gene: TRBV6-5
CDR3aa: CASSKVRTGSCMNTEAFF; CDR3nt: TGTGCCAGCAGCAAAGTAAGGACAGGGTCTTGCATGAACACTGAAGCTTTCTTT; d_gene: -; len: 18; j_gene: TRBJ1-1; abundance: -; v_gene: TRBV21-1
CDR3aa: CASSNDRANTEAFF; CDR3nt: TGTGCCAGTAGTAACGACAGGGCGAACACTGAAGCTTTCTTT; d_gene: TRBD1; len: 14; j_gene: TRBJ1-1; abundance: -; v_gene: TRBV19
CDR3aa: CASSIVRTGFGTEAFF; CDR3nt: TGTGCCAGTAGTATAGTCCGTACAGGGTTTGGCACTGAAGCTTTCTTT; d_gene: -; len: 16; j_gene: TRBJ1-1; abundance: few; v_gene: TRBV19
CDR3aa: CASSSDDRGAETQYF; CDR3nt: TGTGCCAGCAGCTCAGATGACAGGGGCGCGGAGACCCAGTACTTC; d_gene: TRBD1; len: 15; j_gene: TRBJ2-5; abundance: -; v_gene: TRBV9
CDR3aa: CASSQGYGSFEQYF; CDR3nt: TGCGCCAGCAGCCAAGGGTACGGGAGTTTCGAGCAGTACTTC; d_gene: -; len: 14; j_gene: TRBJ2-7; abundance: -; v_gene: TRBV4-3
CDR3aa: CASSSLGARSYEQYF; CDR3nt: TGTGCCAGTAGTTCCCTGGGGGCGCGATCCTACGAGCAGTACTTC; d_gene: -; len: 15; j_gene: TRBJ2-7; abundance: -; v_gene: TRBV19
CDR3aa: CASSELVTVPYGYTF; CDR3nt: TGTGCCAGCAGTGAGTTGGTGACAGTTCCCTATGGCTACACCTTC; d_gene: -; len: 15; j_gene: TRBJ1-2; abundance: -; v_gene: TRBV6-1
CDR3aa: CATSDSQGPHYGYTF; CDR3nt: TGTGCCACCAGTGATTCTCAGGGGCCCCACTATGGCTACACCTTC; d_gene: -; len: 15; j_gene: TRBJ1-2; abundance: -; v_gene: TRBV24-1
CDR3aa: CASRATTGVSYEQYF; CDR3nt: TGCGCCAGCAGAGCGACGACAGGGGTCTCCTACGAGCAGTACTTC; d_gene: TRBD1; len: 15; j_gene: TRBJ2-7; abundance: -; v_gene: TRBV5-1
CDR3aa: CASSPQNNSPLHF; CDR3nt: TGTGCCAGCTCACCCCAGAATAATTCACCCCTCCACTTT; d_gene: -; len: 13; j_gene: TRBJ1-6; abundance: few; v_gene: TRBV18
CDR3aa: CASSSQLTGWSSYEQYF; CDR3nt: TGCGCCAGCAGCTCGCAACTCACAGGGTGGAGCTCCTACGAGCAGTACTTC; d_gene: -; len: 17; j_gene: TRBJ2-7; abundance: once; v_gene: TRBV5-1
CDR3aa: CASSQPTGYNSPLHF; CDR3nt: TGTGCCAGCAGCCAACCGACAGGCTATAATTCACCCCTCCACTTT; d_gene: -; len: 15; j_gene: TRBJ1-6; abundance: -; v_gene: TRBV27
CDR3aa: CASSYSGAGLRSGQPQHF; CDR3nt: TGTGCCAGCAGTTACTCGGGGGCCGGGTTACGGTCTGGTCAGCCCCAGCATTTT; d_gene: -; len: 18; j_gene: TRBJ1-5; abundance: -; v_gene: TRBV6-2/TRBV6-3
CDR3aa: CASSQSGTVYEQYF; CDR3nt: TGTGCCAGCAGCCAATCTGGGACTGTTTACGAGCAGTACTTC; d_gene: -; len: 14; j_gene: TRBJ2-7; abundance: -; v_gene: TRBV16
CDR3aa: CASSLVEQGGHEQFF; CDR3nt: TGTGCCAGCAGCTTAGTGGAGCAGGGTGGGCATGAGCAGTTCTTC; d_gene: -; len: 15; j_gene: TRBJ2-1; abundance: -; v_gene: TRBV7-9
CDR3aa: CASSYDRGYGYTF; CDR3nt: TGTGCCAGCAGTTACGACAGGGGCTATGGCTACACCTTC; d_gene: TRBD1; len: 13; j_gene: TRBJ1-2; abundance: -; v_gene: TRBV6-6
CDR3aa: CASTVVGGVKTQYF; CDR3nt: TGTGCCAGCACCGTCGTCGGGGGGGTTAAGACCCAGTACTTC; d_gene: TRBD2; len: 14; j_gene: TRBJ2-5; abundance: -; v_gene: TRBV5-4
CDR3aa: CAWSKNRGKQYF; CDR3nt: TGTGCCTGGAGTAAGAACCGGGGGAAGCAGTACTTC; d_gene: -; len: 12; j_gene: TRBJ2-7; abundance: -; v_gene: TRBV30
CDR3aa: CASIFDRIEAFF; CDR3nt: TGTGCCAGCATATTCGACAGGATTGAAGCTTTCTTT; d_gene: -; len: 12; j_gene: TRBJ1-1; abundance: -; v_gene: TRBV2
CDR3aa: CASSKQGAGTGELFF; CDR3nt: TGTGCCAGCAGCAAACAGGGGGCAGGAACCGGGGAGCTGTTTTTT; d_gene: TRBD1; len: 15; j_gene: TRBJ2-2; abundance: -; v_gene: TRBV7-9
CDR3aa: CASSPFLSSYNEQFF; CDR3nt: TGTGCCAGCTCACCCTTCCTCAGCTCCTACAATGAGCAGTTCTTC; d_gene: -; len: 15; j_gene: TRBJ2-1; abundance: once; v_gene: TRBV18
CDR3aa: CASSLGGTSTDTQYF; CDR3nt: TGTGCCAGCAGCTTAGGGGGGACTAGCACAGATACGCAGTATTTT; d_gene: -; len: 15; j_gene: TRBJ2-3; abundance: -; v_gene: TRBV7-3
CDR3aa: CASSGSGYSGNTIYF; CDR3nt: TGTGCCAGCAGCGGGAGCGGCTACTCTGGAAACACCATATATTTT; d_gene: -; len: 15; j_gene: TRBJ1-3; abundance: -; v_gene: TRBV4-2
CDR3aa: CAWSVGTGKNEQFF; CDR3nt: TGTGCCTGGAGTGTAGGAACCGGGAAAAATGAGCAGTTCTTC; d_gene: -; len: 14; j_gene: TRBJ2-1; abundance: -; v_gene: TRBV30
CDR3aa: CASRKEGEKLFF; CDR3nt: TGTGCCAGCAGAAAAGAGGGTGAAAAACTGTTTTTT; d_gene: -; len: 12; j_gene: TRBJ1-4; abundance: few; v_gene: TRBV2
CDR3aa: CASSARTSAVSYEQYF; CDR3nt: TGTGCCAGCAGTGCTCGGACTAGCGCCGTCTCCTACGAGCAGTACTTC; d_gene: TRBD2; len: 16; j_gene: TRBJ2-7; abundance: once; v_gene: TRBV2
CDR3aa: CASSQLLGQSSRWAFF; CDR3nt: TGCGCCAGCAGCCAGCTCCTGGGACAGTCCTCCCGGTGGGCTTTCTTT; d_gene: TRBD1; len: 16; j_gene: TRBJ1-1; abundance: -; v_gene: TRBV4-1
CDR3aa: CASSSTGQGAVGYTF; CDR3nt: TGTGCCAGCAGTTCGACGGGACAGGGGGCGGTTGGCTACACCTTC; d_gene: TRBD1; len: 15; j_gene: TRBJ1-2; abundance: -; v_gene: TRBV6-5
CDR3aa: CASSYSRDTDGYTF; CDR3nt: TGTGCCAGCAGTTACTCCAGGGACACGGATGGCTACACCTTC; d_gene: -; len: 14; j_gene: TRBJ1-2; abundance: -; v_gene: TRBV6-5
CDR3aa: CASSVLRGLAGNTIYF; CDR3nt: TGTGCCAGCAGTGTTCTCAGGGGATTAGCTGGAAACACCATATATTTT; d_gene: -; len: 16; j_gene: TRBJ1-3; abundance: -; v_gene: TRBV6-1
CDR3aa: CASSLRSGRAGWKDTQYF; CDR3nt: TGTGCCAGCAGCCTACGTAGCGGGAGGGCCGGCTGGAAAGATACGCAGTATTTT; d_gene: TRBD2; len: 18; j_gene: TRBJ2-3; abundance: -; v_gene: TRBV11-3
CDR3aa: CASSVTQGREAFF; CDR3nt: TGTGCCAGCAGCGTCACCCAGGGCCGTGAAGCTTTCTTT; d_gene: -; len: 13; j_gene: TRBJ1-1; abundance: once; v_gene: TRBV14
CDR3aa: CASSFGVSYEQYF; CDR3nt: TGCGCCAGCAGCTTCGGGGTATCCTACGAGCAGTACTTC; d_gene: -; len: 13; j_gene: TRBJ2-7; abundance: -; v_gene: TRBV5-1
CDR3aa: CASSHRGYNQPQHF; CDR3nt: TGTGCCAGCAGCCACAGGGGCTACAATCAGCCCCAGCATTTT; d_gene: TRBD1; len: 14; j_gene: TRBJ1-5; abundance: few; v_gene: TRBV13
CDR3aa: CASSPAGALYQPQHF; CDR3nt: TGTGCCAGCTCACCAGCGGGGGCCCTATATCAGCCCCAGCATTTT; d_gene: -; len: 15; j_gene: TRBJ1-5; abundance: -; v_gene: TRBV18
CDR3aa: CASSRLTGQGISNYGYTF; CDR3nt: TGTGCCAGCAGTCGATTGACGGGACAGGGGATATCGAACTATGGCTACACCTTC; d_gene: TRBD1; len: 18; j_gene: TRBJ1-2; abundance: -; v_gene: TRBV3-1/TRBV3-2
CDR3aa: CASSGTEHLADSYEQYF; CDR3nt: TGTGCCAGCAGTGGAACCGAGCACCTAGCAGATTCCTACGAGCAGTACTTC; d_gene: -; len: 17; j_gene: TRBJ2-7; abundance: -; v_gene: TRBV25-1
CDR3aa: CASSIVSGQGSGYTF; CDR3nt: TGTGCCAGTAGTATCGTATCCGGACAGGGGAGCGGCTACACCTTC; d_gene: TRBD1; len: 15; j_gene: TRBJ1-2; abundance: few; v_gene: TRBV19
CDR3aa: CASSLEGVNNEQFF; CDR3nt: TGCGCCAGCAGCTTGGAGGGGGTTAACAATGAGCAGTTCTTC; d_gene: -; len: 14; j_gene: TRBJ2-1; abundance: -; v_gene: TRBV5-1
CDR3aa: CASSYVAGNQPQHF; CDR3nt: TGTGCCAGCAGTTACGTGGCAGGGAATCAGCCCCAGCATTTT; d_gene: -; len: 14; j_gene: TRBJ1-5; abundance: -; v_gene: TRBV6-2/TRBV6-3
CDR3aa: CAWIGRGRYNEQFF; CDR3nt: TGTGCCTGGATTGGGCGGGGGAGATACAATGAGCAGTTCTTC; d_gene: TRBD2; len: 14; j_gene: TRBJ2-1; abundance: -; v_gene: TRBV30
CDR3aa: CASSLILGTAMYEQYF; CDR3nt: TGTGCCAGCAGTCTAATCCTCGGGACAGCTATGTACGAGCAGTACTTC; d_gene: TRBD1; len: 16; j_gene: TRBJ2-7; abundance: -; v_gene: TRBV6-2/TRBV6-3
CDR3aa: CSASDRYTQYF; CDR3nt: TGCAGTGCTTCTGACAGATATACGCAGTATTTT; d_gene: -; len: 11; j_gene: TRBJ2-3; abundance: -; v_gene: TRBV20-1
CDR3aa: CASSLALNTEAFF; CDR3nt: TGTGCCAGCAGCTTAGCCTTGAACACTGAAGCTTTCTTT; d_gene: -; len: 13; j_gene: TRBJ1-1; abundance: few; v_gene: TRBV7-9
CDR3aa: CASSQGHLLFF; CDR3nt: TGTGCCAGCAGCCAGGGGCACCTTCTGTTTTTT; d_gene: -; len: 11; j_gene: TRBJ1-4; abundance: -; v_gene: TRBV3-1/TRBV3-2
CDR3aa: CASSARDSYQPQHF; CDR3nt: TGTGCCAGCAGCGCCCGGGACAGTTATCAGCCCCAGCATTTT; d_gene: TRBD1; len: 14; j_gene: TRBJ1-5; abundance: -; v_gene: TRBV9
CDR3aa: CASTRTGGTGELFF; CDR3nt: TGTGCCAGCACCCGGACAGGGGGAACCGGGGAGCTGTTTTTT; d_gene: TRBD1; len: 14; j_gene: TRBJ2-2; abundance: -; v_gene: TRBV27